The 14 T cell receptor beta chains reported below all come from one sample, sequenced in a study of CD4 T cells in relation to SARS-CoV-2 and coronaviruses. Antigens of these TCRs are unknown. Using immunoSEQ multiplex PCR, the repertoire was profiled, and TCRdb retains in-frame clones only, with some absent. The sample has tens of thousands of clones, 77% seen once. The sample was memory CD4+ T cells from PBMCs, cultured in vitro. The receptor source for this set is an adult with COVID-19.

This clone was seen more than once but under ten times. The chain employs TRBV6-2 or TRBV6-3 and TRBJ2-7; D might be TRBD1 (6 bases). The CDR3 contains 11 residues. The V end lost 6 bases, the J end lost 6 bases, and 9 bases lay between the germline ends. Germline V gene data show CDR1 as MNHEY and CDR2 as SVGEGT. CDR3 residues: CASSWTAEQYF. As DNA, the CDR3 is TGTGCCAGCAGCTGGACAGCCGAGCAGTACTTC.

The V gene is TRBV5-1, the J gene TRBJ1-1; possibly TRBD1 for D (5 bases). Trimming took 3 bases from V and 1 from J, leaving 10 bases between them. The CDR3 consists of 14 residues. CDR1 is SGHRS, CDR2 YFSETQ, per germline. CDR3 protein: CASSSGTGNTEAFF. The CDR3 region has the DNA TGCGCCAGCAGCTCCGGGACGGGGAACACTGAAGCTTTCTTT.

V and J are TRBV28 and TRBJ2-7; TRBD1 matches 9 bases. From germline, CDR1 is MDHEN and CDR2 SYDVKM. This CDR3 is built from 15 residues. V lost 4 bases and J lost 4; bases outside the gene matches: 8. The CDR3 protein is CASSSPGQGVYEQYF. The CDR3 DNA sequence: TGTGCCAGCAGTTCACCGGGACAGGGTGTATACGAGCAGTACTTC.

This clone was observed a few times. The V gene is TRBV2, the J gene TRBJ2-7; D might be TRBD2 (5 bases). V gave up 4 bases and J gave up 2 bases, with 9 bases separating them. The CDR3 runs to 13 residues. Looked up from germline, CDR1 is SNHLY and CDR2 is FYNNEI. The CDR3 spells CASSVVGTYEQYF. The CDR3 region has the DNA TGTGCCAGCAGTGTTGTCGGGACCTACGAGCAGTACTTC.

The chain links TRBV6-1 to TRBJ2-7, with 16 bases aligning to TRBD2. With 2 bases clipped from V and 5 bases from J, the junction kept 18 bases outside the gene matches. In germline, CDR1 is MNHNS, CDR2 SASEGT. This CDR3 is built from 21 residues. CDR3: CASSERWGLAGGPIVRDEQYF. In DNA, the CDR3 is TGTGCCAGCAGTGAAAGGTGGGGACTAGCGGGAGGGCCCATAGTACGTGACGAGCAGTACTTC.

V and J are TRBV5-1 and TRBJ2-5; 11 bases agree with TRBD2. This CDR3 spans 19 amino acids. The V gene end was trimmed by 1 base and the J gene end by 5 bases; junction bases not matched to a gene: 16. Germline CDR1 SGHRS, CDR2 YFSETQ. The CDR3 bases are TGCGCCAGCAGCTTGTCAAGGAGGCTAGCGGGAGGATTTTTTGAGACCCAGTACTTC. Encoded protein: CASSLSRRLAGGFFETQYF.

The chain is built from TRBV2 and TRBJ1-2, with D possibly being TRBD1 (6 bases). CDR1 is SNHLY and CDR2 is FYNNEI in the germline V gene. The CDR3 consists of 12 residues. Between the trimmed V and J ends, which lost 8 bases and 7 bases, there was a span of 14 bases. This CDR3 reads CASVGDRSGYTF. The CDR3 DNA is TGTGCCAGCGTTGGAGACAGGTCTGGCTACACCTTC.

The CDR3 sequence: CASSTGTALVETQYF. The CDR3 region has the DNA TGTGCCAGCAGCACTGGGACAGCTTTGGTGGAGACCCAGTACTTC. V is TRBV7-2 and J is TRBJ2-5; TRBD1 agrees at 7 bases. Germline CDR1 is SGHTA and CDR2 is FQGNSA. The CDR3 consists of 15 residues. The trim removed 5 bases at V and 5 bases at J, leaving 11 bases unmatched.

The DNA of the CDR3 is TGTGCCAGCTCACCATACAGCAATGAAAAACTGTTTTTT. Translation gives CASSPYSNEKLFF. V is TRBV18 and J is TRBJ1-4, with D unclear. The length of the CDR3 is 13 residues. V was shortened by 2 bases and J by 5 bases, with 6 bases between the two germline ends. The germline V gene has CDR1 KGHSH and CDR2 LQKENI.

V and J are TRBV4-2 and TRBJ2-7, with 8 bases fitting TRBD1. Trimming at V came to 4 bases and at J to 2 bases, leaving 7 bases not matched to a gene. The CDR3 spans 15 residues. CDR1 and CDR2 from the germline V gene are LGHNA and YNFKEQ. The chain's CDR3 is CASSRTGTGAYEQYF. DNA of the CDR3: TGTGCCAGCAGCCGAACCGGGACAGGAGCCTACGAGCAGTACTTC.

The V gene is TRBV5-1, the J gene TRBJ1-3; D not certain. The CDR3 sequence is 16 residues long. Germline-derived CDR1 and CDR2 are SGHRS and YFSETQ. Trimming took off 0 bases at V and 2 bases at J, with 12 bases between the two ends. The CDR3 region is CASSLADTRAGNTIYF. The CDR3 DNA follows: TGCGCCAGCAGCTTGGCTGACACCCGAGCTGGAAACACCATATATTTT.

The gene calls are TRBV24-1 and TRBJ1-5; no definite D call. V was shortened by 10 bases and J by 3 bases, with 12 bases between the two germline ends. Germline V gene sequence: CDR1 KGHDR, CDR2 SFDVKD. This CDR3 comprises 13 residues. In DNA form, the CDR3 reads TGTGCCACTGGTGACGGCTCCAATCAGCCCCAGCATTTT. Translation: CATGDGSNQPQHF.

In this sample, this clone turned up a few times. The V and J genes are TRBV28 and TRBJ1-2, with D uncertain. The V end lost 10 bases, the J end lost 8 bases, and 17 bases lay between the germline ends. CDR1 is MDHEN, CDR2 SYDVKM, per germline. This CDR3 is built from 12 residues. The CDR3 DNA follows: TGTGCCACAGTTTATGTAGGGTGGGGCTACACCTTC. Amino acids: CATVYVGWGYTF.

This clone was picked up a small number of times. V is TRBV4-1 and J is TRBJ2-7; 14 positions match TRBD2. CDR1 and CDR2 from the germline V gene are MGHRA and YSYEKL. V lost 5 bases, J lost 2 bases, and 5 bases stayed unmatched. This CDR3 comprises 16 residues. The CDR3 reads CASSGPGLAGAYEQYF. The CDR3 DNA reads TGCGCCAGCAGCGGACCGGGACTAGCGGGAGCCTACGAGCAGTACTTC.